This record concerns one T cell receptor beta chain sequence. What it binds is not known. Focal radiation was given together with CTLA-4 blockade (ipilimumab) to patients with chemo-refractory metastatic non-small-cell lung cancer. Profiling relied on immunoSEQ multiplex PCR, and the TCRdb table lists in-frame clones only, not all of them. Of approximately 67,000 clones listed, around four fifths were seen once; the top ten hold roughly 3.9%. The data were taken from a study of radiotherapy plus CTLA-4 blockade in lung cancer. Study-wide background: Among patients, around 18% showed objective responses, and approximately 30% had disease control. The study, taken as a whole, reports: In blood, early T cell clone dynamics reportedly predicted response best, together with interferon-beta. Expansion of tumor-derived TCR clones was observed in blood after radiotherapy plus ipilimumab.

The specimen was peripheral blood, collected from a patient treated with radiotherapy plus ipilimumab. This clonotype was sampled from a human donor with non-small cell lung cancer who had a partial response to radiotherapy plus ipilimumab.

CDR3 residues: CASSLVSYEQYF. The CDR3 nucleotides are TGTGCCAGCAGCTTAGTTTCTTACGAGCAGTACTTC. The chain links TRBV11-2 to TRBJ2-7; D is uncertain. The length of the CDR3 is 12 residues. The V end was cut by 1 base, the J end by 4 bases, with 5 bases between. Looked up from germline, CDR1 is SGHAT and CDR2 is FQNNGV.